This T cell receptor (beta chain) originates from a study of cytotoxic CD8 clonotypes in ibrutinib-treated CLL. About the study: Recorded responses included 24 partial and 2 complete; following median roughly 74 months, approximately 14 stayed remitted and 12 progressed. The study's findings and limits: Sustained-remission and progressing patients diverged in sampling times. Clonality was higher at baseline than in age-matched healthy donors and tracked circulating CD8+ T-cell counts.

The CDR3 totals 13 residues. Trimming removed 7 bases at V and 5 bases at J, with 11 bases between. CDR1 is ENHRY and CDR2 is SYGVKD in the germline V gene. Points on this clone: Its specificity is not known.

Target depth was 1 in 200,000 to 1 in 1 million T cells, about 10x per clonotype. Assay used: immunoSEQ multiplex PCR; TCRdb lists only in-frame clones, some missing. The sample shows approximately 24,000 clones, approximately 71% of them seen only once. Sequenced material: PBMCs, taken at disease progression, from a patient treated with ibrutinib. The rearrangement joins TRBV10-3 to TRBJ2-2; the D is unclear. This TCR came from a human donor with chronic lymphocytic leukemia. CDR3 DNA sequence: TGTGCCATCACCCCTGGCCAGACCGGGGAGCTGTTTTTT. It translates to CAITPGQTGELFF.